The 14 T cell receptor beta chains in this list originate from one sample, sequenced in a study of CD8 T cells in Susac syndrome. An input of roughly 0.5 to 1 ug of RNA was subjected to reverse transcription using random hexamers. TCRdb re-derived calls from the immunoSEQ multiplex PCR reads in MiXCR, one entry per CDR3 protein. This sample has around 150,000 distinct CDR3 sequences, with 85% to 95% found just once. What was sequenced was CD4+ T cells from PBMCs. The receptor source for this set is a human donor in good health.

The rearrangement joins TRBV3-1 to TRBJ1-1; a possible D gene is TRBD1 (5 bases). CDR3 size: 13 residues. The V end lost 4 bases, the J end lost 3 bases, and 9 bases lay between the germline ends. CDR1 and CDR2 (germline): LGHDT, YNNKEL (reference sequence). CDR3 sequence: CASSLGVYTEAFF. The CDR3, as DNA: TGTGCCAGCAGCCTAGGGGTGTACACTGAAGCTTTCTTT.

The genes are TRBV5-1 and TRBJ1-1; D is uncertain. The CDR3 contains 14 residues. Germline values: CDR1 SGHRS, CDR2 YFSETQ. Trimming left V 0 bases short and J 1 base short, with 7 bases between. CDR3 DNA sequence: TGCGCCAGCAGCTTGGGACCCTGGAACACTGAAGCTTTCTTT. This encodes CASSLGPWNTEAFF.

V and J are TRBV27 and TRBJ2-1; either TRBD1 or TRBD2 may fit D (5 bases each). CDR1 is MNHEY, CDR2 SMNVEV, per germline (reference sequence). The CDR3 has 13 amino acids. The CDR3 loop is CASRSGTSNEQFF. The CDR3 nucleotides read TGTGCAAGTAGGTCTGGGACGAGCAATGAGCAGTTCTTC.

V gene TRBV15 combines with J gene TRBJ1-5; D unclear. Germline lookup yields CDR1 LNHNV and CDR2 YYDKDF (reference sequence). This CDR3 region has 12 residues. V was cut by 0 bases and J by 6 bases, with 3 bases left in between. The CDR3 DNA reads TGTGCCACCAGCAGAGATCGTCAGCCCCAGCATTTT. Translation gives CATSRDRQPQHF.

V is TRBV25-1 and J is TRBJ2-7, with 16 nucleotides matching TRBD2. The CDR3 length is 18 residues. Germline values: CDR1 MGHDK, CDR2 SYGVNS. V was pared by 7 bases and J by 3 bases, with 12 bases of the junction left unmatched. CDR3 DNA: TGTGCCAGCATTATCCCGGGACTAGCGGGGGGGCTTGGCTACGAGCAGTACTTC. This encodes CASIIPGLAGGLGYEQYF.

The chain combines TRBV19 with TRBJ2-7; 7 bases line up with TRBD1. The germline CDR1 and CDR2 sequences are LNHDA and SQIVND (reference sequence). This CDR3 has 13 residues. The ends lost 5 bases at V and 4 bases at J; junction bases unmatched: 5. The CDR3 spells CASSPGQEYEQYF. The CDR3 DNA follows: TGTGCCAGTAGTCCCGGACAGGAGTACGAGCAGTACTTC.

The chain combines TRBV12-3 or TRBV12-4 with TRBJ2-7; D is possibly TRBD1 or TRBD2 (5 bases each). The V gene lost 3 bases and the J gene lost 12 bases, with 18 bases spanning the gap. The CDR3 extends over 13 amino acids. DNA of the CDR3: TGTGCCAGCAGTTTGGGGCAGGGTGGGACCGGGTACTTC. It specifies CASSLGQGGTGYF.

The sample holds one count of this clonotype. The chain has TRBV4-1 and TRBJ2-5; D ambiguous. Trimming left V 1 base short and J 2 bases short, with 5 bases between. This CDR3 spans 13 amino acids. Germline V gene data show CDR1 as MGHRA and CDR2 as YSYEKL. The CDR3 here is CASSQAKQETQYF. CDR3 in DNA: TGCGCCAGCAGCCAAGCGAAGCAAGAGACCCAGTACTTC.

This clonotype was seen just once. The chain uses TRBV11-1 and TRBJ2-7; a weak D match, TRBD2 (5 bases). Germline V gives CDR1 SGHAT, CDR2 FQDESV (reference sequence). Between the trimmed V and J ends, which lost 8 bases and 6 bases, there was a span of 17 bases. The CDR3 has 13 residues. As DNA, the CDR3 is TGTGCCAGCGCTTTGGCCAATGGAGGCGAGCAGTACTTC. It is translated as CASALANGGEQYF.

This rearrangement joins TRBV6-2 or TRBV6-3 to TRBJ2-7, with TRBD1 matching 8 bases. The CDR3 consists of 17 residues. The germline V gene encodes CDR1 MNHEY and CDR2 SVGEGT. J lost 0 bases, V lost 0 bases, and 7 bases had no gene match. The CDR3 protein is CASSYSKSRGLSYEQYF. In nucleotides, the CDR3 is TGTGCCAGCAGTTACTCGAAGTCCAGGGGGCTCTCCTACGAGCAGTACTTC.

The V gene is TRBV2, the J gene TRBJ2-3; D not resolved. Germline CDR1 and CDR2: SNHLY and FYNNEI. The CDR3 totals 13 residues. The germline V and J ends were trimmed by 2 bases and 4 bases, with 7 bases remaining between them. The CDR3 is CASSETAPDTQYF. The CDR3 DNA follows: TGTGCCAGCAGTGAAACGGCCCCAGATACGCAGTATTTT.

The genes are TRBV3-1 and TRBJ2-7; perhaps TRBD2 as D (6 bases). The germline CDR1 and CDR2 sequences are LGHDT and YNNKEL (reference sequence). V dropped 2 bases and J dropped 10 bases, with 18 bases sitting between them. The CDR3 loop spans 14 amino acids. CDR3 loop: CASSQNGGPAPQYF. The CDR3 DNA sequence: TGTGCCAGCAGCCAAAACGGGGGACCCGCTCCTCAGTACTTC.

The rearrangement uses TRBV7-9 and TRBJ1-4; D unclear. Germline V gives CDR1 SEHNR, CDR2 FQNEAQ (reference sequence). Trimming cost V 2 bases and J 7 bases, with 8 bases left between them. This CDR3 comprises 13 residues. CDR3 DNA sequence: TGTGCCAGCAGCTTAATCTCCGGTGAAAAACTGTTTTTT. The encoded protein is CASSLISGEKLFF.

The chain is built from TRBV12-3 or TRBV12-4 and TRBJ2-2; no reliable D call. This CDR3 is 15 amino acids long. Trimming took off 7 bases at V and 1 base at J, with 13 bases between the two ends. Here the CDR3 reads CASTDLGRNTGELFF. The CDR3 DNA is TGTGCCAGCACCGATTTAGGGCGGAACACCGGGGAGCTGTTTTTT.